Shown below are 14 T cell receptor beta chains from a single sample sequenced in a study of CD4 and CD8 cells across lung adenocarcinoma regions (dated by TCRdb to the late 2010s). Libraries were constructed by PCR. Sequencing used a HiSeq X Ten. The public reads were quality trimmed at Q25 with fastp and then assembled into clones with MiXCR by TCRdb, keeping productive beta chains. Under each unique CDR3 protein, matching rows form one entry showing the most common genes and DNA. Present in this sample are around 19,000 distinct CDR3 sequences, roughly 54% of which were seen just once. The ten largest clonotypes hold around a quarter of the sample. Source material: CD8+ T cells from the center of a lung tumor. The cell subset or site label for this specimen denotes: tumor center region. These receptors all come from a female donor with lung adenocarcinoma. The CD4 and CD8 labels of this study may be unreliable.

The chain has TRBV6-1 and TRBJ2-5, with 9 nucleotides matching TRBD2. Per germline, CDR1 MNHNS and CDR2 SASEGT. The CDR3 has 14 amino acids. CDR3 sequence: CAGSGGRDQNIQYF. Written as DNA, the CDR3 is TGTGCGGGGAGCGGGGGGCGTGACCAAAACATCCAGTACTTC.

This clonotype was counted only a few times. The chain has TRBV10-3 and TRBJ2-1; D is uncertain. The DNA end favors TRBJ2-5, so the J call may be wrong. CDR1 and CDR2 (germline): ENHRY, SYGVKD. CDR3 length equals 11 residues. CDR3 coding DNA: TGTGCCATCAGGGGACAAGAGACCCAGTACTTC. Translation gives CAIRGQETQYF.

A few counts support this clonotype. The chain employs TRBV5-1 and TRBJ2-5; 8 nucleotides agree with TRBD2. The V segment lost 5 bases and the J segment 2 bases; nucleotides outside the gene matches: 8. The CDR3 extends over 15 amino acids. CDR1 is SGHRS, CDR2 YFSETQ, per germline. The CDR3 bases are TGCGCCAGCAGTTCTCAGGCGGGAGGACAAGAGACCCAGTACTTC. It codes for CASSSQAGGQETQYF.

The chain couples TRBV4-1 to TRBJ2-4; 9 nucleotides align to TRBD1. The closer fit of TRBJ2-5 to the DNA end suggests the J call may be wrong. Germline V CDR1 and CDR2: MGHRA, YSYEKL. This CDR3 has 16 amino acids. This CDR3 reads CASTNGTGLGKETQYF. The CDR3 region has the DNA TGCGCCAGCACCAACGGGACAGGGTTGGGCAAAGAGACCCAGTACTTC.

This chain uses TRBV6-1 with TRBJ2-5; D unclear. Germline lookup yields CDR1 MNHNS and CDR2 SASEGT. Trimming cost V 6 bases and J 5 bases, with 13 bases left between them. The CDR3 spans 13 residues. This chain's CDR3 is CASSGPLGETQYF. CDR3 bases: TGTGCCAGCAGCGGGCCCCTAGGGGAGACCCAGTACTTC.

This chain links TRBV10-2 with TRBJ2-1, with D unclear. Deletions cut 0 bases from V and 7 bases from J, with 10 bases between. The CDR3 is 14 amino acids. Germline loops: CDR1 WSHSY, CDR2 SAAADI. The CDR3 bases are TGCGCCAGCAGTGAGTCGGTCGGAAGAAATGAGCAGTTCTTC. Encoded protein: CASSESVGRNEQFF.

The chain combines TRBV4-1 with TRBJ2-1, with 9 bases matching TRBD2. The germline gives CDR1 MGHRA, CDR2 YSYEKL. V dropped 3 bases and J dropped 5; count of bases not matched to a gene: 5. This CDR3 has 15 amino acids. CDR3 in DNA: TGCGCCAGCAGCCAGGGACTAGCAGACGACAATGAGCAGTTCTTC. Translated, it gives CASSQGLADDNEQFF.

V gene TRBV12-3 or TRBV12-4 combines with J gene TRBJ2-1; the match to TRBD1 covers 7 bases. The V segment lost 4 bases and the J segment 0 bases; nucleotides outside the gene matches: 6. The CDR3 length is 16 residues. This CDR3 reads CASSYRQGGSYNEQFF. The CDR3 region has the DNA TGTGCCAGCAGTTACCGACAGGGTGGCTCCTACAATGAGCAGTTCTTC.

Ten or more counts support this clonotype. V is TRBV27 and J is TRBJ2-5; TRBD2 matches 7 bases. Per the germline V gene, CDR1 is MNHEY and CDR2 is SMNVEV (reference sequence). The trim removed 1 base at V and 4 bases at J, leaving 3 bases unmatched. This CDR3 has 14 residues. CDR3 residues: CASSLWGGGETQYF. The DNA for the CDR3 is TGTGCCAGCAGTTTATGGGGCGGGGGAGAGACCCAGTACTTC.

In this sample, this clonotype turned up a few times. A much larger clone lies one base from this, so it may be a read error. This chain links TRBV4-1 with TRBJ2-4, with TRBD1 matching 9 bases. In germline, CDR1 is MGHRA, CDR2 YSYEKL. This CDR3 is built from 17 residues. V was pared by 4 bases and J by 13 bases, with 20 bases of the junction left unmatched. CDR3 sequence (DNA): TGCGCCAGCAGCCCGCGAGCGGGACAGGGATCCTACAATGAGCAGTACTTC. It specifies CASSPRAGQGSYNEQYF.

CDR3 nucleotides: TGTGCCAGCAGCCAAGAGGAGGGAGCGTCCTACGAGCAGTACTTC. Translating it yields CASSQEEGASYEQYF. V gene TRBV6-1 combines with J gene TRBJ2-1, with D possibly matching TRBD2 (6 bases). The J call is in doubt because the DNA end fits TRBJ2-7 better. From germline, CDR1 is MNHNS and CDR2 SASEGT. This CDR3 is built from 15 residues.

The CDR3 is CASRSGAGNTEAFF. The CDR3 nucleotides read TGTGCCAGCAGATCAGGGGCGGGGAACACTGAAGCTTTCTTT. The chain carries TRBV6-1 and TRBJ1-1; TRBD1 might be the D (6 bases). CDR1 is MNHNS and CDR2 is SASEGT in the germline V gene. The CDR3 has 14 residues. Trimming took 6 bases from V and 1 from J, leaving 12 bases between them.

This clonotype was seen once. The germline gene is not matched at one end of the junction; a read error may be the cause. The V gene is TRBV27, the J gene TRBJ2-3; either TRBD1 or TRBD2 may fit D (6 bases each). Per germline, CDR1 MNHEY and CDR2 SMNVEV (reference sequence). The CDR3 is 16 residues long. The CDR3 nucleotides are TGTGCCAGCGGGGGGCGTGGGGGCCGGGAGCCAGATACGCAGTATTTC. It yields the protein CASGGRGGREPDTQYF.

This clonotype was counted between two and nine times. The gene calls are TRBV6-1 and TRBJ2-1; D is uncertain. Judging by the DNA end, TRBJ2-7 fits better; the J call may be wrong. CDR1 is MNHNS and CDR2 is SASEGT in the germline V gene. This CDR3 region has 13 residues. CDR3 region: CASSEDHAYEQYF. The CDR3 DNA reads TGTGCCAGCAGTGAAGACCACGCCTACGAGCAGTACTTC.